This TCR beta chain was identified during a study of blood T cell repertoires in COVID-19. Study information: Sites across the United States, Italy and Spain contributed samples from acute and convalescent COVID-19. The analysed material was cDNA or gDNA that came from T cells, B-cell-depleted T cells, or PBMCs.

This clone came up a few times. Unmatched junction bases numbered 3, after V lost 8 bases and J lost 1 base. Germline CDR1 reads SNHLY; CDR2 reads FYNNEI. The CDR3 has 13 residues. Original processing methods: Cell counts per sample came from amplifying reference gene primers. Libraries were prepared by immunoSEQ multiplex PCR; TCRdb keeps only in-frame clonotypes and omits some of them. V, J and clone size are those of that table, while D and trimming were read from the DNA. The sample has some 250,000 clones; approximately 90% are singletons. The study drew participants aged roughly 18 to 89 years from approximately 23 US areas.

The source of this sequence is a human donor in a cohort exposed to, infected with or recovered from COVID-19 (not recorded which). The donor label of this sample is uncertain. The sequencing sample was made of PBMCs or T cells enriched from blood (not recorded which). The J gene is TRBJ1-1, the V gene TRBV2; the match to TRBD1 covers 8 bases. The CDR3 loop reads CASETGANTEAFF. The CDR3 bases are TGTGCCAGCGAGACAGGGGCGAACACTGAAGCTTTCTTT.